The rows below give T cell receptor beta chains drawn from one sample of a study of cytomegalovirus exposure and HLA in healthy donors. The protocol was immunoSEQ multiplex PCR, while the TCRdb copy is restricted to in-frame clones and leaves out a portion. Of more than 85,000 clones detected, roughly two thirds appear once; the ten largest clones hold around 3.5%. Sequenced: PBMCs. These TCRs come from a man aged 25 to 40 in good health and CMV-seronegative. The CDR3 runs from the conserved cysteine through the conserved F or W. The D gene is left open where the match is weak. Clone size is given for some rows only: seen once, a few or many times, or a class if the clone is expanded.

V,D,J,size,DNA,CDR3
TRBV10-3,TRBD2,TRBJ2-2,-,TGTGCCATCAGTGAAGGGGTCGGGGGAGGGCCCTCCACCGGGGAGCTGTTTTTT,CAISEGVGGGPSTGELFF
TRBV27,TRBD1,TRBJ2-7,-,TGTGCCAGCAGCACCCCCGGGACAGGGGCCTACGAGCAGTACTTC,CASSTPGTGAYEQYF
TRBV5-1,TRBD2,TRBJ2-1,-,TGCGCCAGCAGCGTCTCGGGACTAGCGGGACAGAGTGAGCAGTTCTTC,CASSVSGLAGQSEQFF
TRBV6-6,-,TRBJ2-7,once,TGTGCCAGCAATGCCGGGTCCTACGAGCAGTACTTC,CASNAGSYEQYF
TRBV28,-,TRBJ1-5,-,TGTGCCAGCAGGCAGTATAGCAATCAGCCCCAGCATTTT,CASRQYSNQPQHF
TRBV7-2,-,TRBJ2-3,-,TGTGCCAGCAGCTCCGGTTTCCTGGGCACAGATACGCAGTATTTT,CASSSGFLGTDTQYF
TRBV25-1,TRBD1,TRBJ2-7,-,TGTGCCAGCAGCGCAGGACAGGGACGGGAGCAGTACTTC,CASSAGQGREQYF
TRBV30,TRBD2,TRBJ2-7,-,TGTGCCTGGAGTGTAGAGACTAGCGGGAATTACGAGCAGTACTTC,CAWSVETSGNYEQYF
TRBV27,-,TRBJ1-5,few,TGTGCCAGCAGTTTATTGGGCGGGTTAAGCAATCAGCCCCAGCATTTT,CASSLLGGLSNQPQHF
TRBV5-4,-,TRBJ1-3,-,TGTGCCAGCAGCCCCGACAGGTTTTGTTCAGGAAACACCATATATTTT,CASSPDRFCSGNTIYF
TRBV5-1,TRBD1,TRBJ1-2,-,TGCGCCAGCAGCTTGACCACAGGGGCCTATGGCTACACCTTC,CASSLTTGAYGYTF
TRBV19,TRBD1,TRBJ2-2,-,TGTGCCAGTAACAGGGGCGGGTCAGCCGGGGAGCTGTTTTTT,CASNRGGSAGELFF
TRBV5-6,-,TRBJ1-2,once,TGTGCCAGCAGCTTACAGGGTGGAGGCTACACCTTC,CASSLQGGGYTF
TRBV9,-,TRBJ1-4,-,TGTGCCAGCAGCCCTTTTGGGGGCACTAATGAAAAACTGTTTTTT,CASSPFGGTNEKLFF
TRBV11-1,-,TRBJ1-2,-,TGTGCCAGCAGCCCCCACCTAGGAGGCTACACCTTC,CASSPHLGGYTF
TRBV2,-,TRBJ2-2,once,TGTGCCAGCATCTCCGGGACACGGAACACCGGGGAGCTGTTTTTT,CASISGTRNTGELFF
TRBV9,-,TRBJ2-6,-,TGTGCCAGCAGCGTAGCCCCTAGCGACTCTGGGGCCAACGTCCTGACTTTC,CASSVAPSDSGANVLTF
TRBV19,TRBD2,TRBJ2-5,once,TGTGCCAGTAGCGTAGCGGGAGGGGAGACCCAGTACTTC,CASSVAGGETQYF
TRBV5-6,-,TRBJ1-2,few,TGTGCCAGCAGCTCAACAGACGGATATGGCTACACCTTC,CASSSTDGYGYTF
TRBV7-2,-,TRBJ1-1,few,TGTGCCAGCAGCCTGGACTGGGTGGTAAACACTGAAGCTTTCTTT,CASSLDWVVNTEAFF
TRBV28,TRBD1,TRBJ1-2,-,TGTGCCAGCAGTCCCGACAGGGCGAGCGGCTACACCTTC,CASSPDRASGYTF
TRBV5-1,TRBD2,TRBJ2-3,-,TGCGCCAGCAGCTTGACGGGAGGGCTAGATACGCAGTATTTT,CASSLTGGLDTQYF